This T cell receptor (beta chain) is drawn from a study of T cell responses to AZD1222 COVID-19 vaccine. On this clone itself: Its antigen is undetermined.

Study-level findings and limits: Reportedly, close to half of spike-specific TCRs are directed against unmutated variant regions. Repertoires were obtained solely post-peak T cell response. The donor cohort was predominantly white British with a female majority, and clonal diversity may have been underestimated.

The method was immunoSEQ multiplex PCR; TCRdb's version includes in-frame clones alone and lacks a portion of them. The data hold around 130,000 clones, with 88% observed a single time. This receptor was identified in an adult who received the AZD1222 COVID-19 vaccine. This specimen was peripheral blood, taken 28 days after the second AZD1222 dose.

The CDR3 sequence: CASSRGAGNSPLHF. The CDR3 bases are TGTGCCAGCAGCCGGGGCGCGGGGAATTCACCCCTCCACTTT. The rearrangement links TRBV5-8 to TRBJ1-6, with TRBD1 as a possible D gene (5 bases). V was clipped by 4 bases and J by 7 bases, with 12 bases between them. The CDR3 length is 14 residues. Germline V gives CDR1 SGHTS, CDR2 YDEGEE.